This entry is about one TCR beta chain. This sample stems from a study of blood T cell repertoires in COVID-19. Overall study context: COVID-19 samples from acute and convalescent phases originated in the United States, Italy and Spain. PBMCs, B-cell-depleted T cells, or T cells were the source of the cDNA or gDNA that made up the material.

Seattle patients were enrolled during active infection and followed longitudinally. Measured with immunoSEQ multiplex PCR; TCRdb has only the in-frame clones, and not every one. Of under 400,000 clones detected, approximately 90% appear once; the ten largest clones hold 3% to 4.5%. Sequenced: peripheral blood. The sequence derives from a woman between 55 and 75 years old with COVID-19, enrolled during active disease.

The CDR3 DNA follows: TGTGCCAGCAGCTCCCGGACAGGGGTTAATGAAAAACTGTTTTTT. Residues: CASSSRTGVNEKLFF. The V and J genes are TRBV6-5 and TRBJ1-4; 9 positions agree with TRBD1. Unmatched junction bases numbered 6, after V lost 6 bases and J lost 4 bases. This CDR3 region has 15 residues. Germline values: CDR1 MNHEY, CDR2 SVGAGI.